The present T cell receptor beta chain was sequenced within a study of tumor-infiltrating lymphocytes in primary liver carcinoma. At least ten counts were recorded for this clonotype. Starting from approximately 470 ng of total RNA, TCR beta cDNA was produced with a primer in the constant region. Library construction for TCR beta comprised three nested multiplex PCR rounds performed with slightly modified ARM-PCR. Use of TRBV1-TRBV30 forward primers with a C-beta reverse primer characterized the first two PCR rounds, which lasted around 10 cycles each. MiXCR was run by TCRdb on the multiplex PCR reads, yielding one entry per CDR3 protein. This table holds about 99,000 distinct CDR3 sequences, around 63% found once. The V gene's germline CDR1 is LGHNA and CDR2 YNFKEQ. CDR3 size: 12 residues. V was cut by 0 bases and J by 10 bases, with 7 bases left in between. It was from around 20-30 mg of unsorted bulk tissue that RNA and DNA were co-extracted.

This clonotype was obtained from a woman in her sixties with primary liver carcinoma and hepatitis B virus infection. Sequencing input: liver tumor tissue from sampling region 5. Noted subset: tumor region T5, tumor centre. The chain uses TRBV4-2 and TRBJ2-1, with D unclear. The CDR3 bases are TGTGCCAGCAGCCAAGAAATGGGCGAGCAGTTCTTC. Protein product: CASSQEMGEQFF.